This is a list of T cell receptor beta chains from one sample in a study of CD8 T cells in ankylosing spondylitis. TCRdb ran MiXCR on the 5' RACE reads and lists one entry per CDR3 protein. The sample includes around 220,000 distinct CDR3 sequences, 18% seen only once; the top ten take about 39%. The sample comprised blood, either unsorted or a sorted T cell fraction (not recorded which). Receptors originate from a male donor with ankylosing spondylitis. CDR3s include the opening cysteine and the closing phenylalanine or tryptophan. The D gene is left open where the match is weak. Part of the rows lack a size; the others show once, few, many or a class for expanded clones.

clone_size	j_call	v_call	d_call	cdr3_length	cdr3_nt	cdr3_aa
few	TRBJ2-7	TRBV20-1	TRBD2	14	TGCAGTGCTGATAGCGGGAGCGCCTCCTACGAGCAGTACTTC	CSADSGSASYEQYF
.	TRBJ1-1	TRBV12-3/TRBV12-4	TRBD1	12	TGTGCCAGCACTCGGACAGGGGGGGAAGCTTTCTTT	CASTRTGGEAFF
.	TRBJ1-4	TRBV12-3/TRBV12-4	TRBD1	15	TGTGCCAGCAGTTTAGTTTCCGGGACAGCAGAAAAGGTGTTTTTT	CASSLVSGTAEKVFF
few	TRBJ2-3	TRBV7-9	TRBD2	16	TGTGCCAGCAGCCCCATTAGCGGGGGTCAAGCCTATACGCAGTATTTT	CASSPISGGQAYTQYF
.	TRBJ2-3	TRBV9	.	14	TGTGCCAGCAGCGCTGAGGGCTCAACAGATACGCAGTATTTT	CASSAEGSTDTQYF
many	TRBJ1-1	TRBV10-3	.	14	TGTGCCATCAGGCCATCAGCAGGGGAGACTGAAGCTTTCTTT	CAIRPSAGETEAFF
.	TRBJ2-7	TRBV5-1	TRBD2	17	TGCGCCAGCAGCTTGGGGGTAACTAGCGGGGGGGCCCGCGAGCAGTACTTC	CASSLGVTSGGAREQYF
few	TRBJ2-2	TRBV5-1	TRBD2	14	TGCGCCAGCAGCTTAGGTAGGGACTACGGGGAGCTGTTTTTT	CASSLGRDYGELFF
few	TRBJ2-1	TRBV5-1	TRBD1	15	TGCGCCAGCAGCTTGGGACAGGGTTTAGTAGATGAGCAGTTCTTC	CASSLGQGLVDEQFF
.	TRBJ2-5	TRBV7-9	.	14	TGTGCCAGCAGCTTAGTAATGGTCCAAGAGACCCAGTACTTC	CASSLVMVQETQYF
few	TRBJ2-6	TRBV6-5	.	15	TGTGCCAGCAGTTACTCGCATGCAGGGGCCAACGTCCTGACTTTC	CASSYSHAGANVLTF
.	TRBJ1-1	TRBV6-1	.	13	TGTGCCAGCGACGACAGACTGAACACTGAAGCTTTCTTT	CASDDRLNTEAFF
.	TRBJ1-5	TRBV6-1	.	14	TGTGCCAGCAGCCCGGGATCTCAGAGCCAGCCCCAGCATTTT	CASSPGSQSQPQHF
.	TRBJ2-1	TRBV28	.	16	TGTGCCAGCAGCCTACCTCCCCCAGGGGCCTACAATGAGCAGTTCTTC	CASSLPPPGAYNEQFF
.	TRBJ2-3	TRBV12-3/TRBV12-4	TRBD2	16	TGTGCCAGCAGTTTAGATACTAGCGGGATGGGAGATACGCAGTATTTT	CASSLDTSGMGDTQYF
.	TRBJ1-1	TRBV5-6	.	12	TGTGCCAGCAGCGACGGGGGATTCGGGGCTTTCTTT	CASSDGGFGAFF
.	TRBJ1-6	TRBV4-1	TRBD1	15	TGCGCCAGCAGCCAACTGGGACAGCTTAATTCACCCCTCCACTTT	CASSQLGQLNSPLHF
few	TRBJ2-1	TRBV9	TRBD1	19	TGTGCCAGCAGCTACAGAGCCTATACGACAGGGGCGAGTAACAATGAGCAGTTCTTC	CASSYRAYTTGASNNEQFF
.	TRBJ2-3	TRBV30	.	12	TGTGCCTGGAGTACCCAGACAGATACGCAGTATTTT	CAWSTQTDTQYF
few	TRBJ2-3	TRBV27	.	15	TGTGCCAGCAGTCAGCGGGACACTCCGAGGGATACGCAGTATTTT	CASSQRDTPRDTQYF
.	TRBJ1-2	TRBV7-2	.	15	TGTGCCAGCAGCTTACTAAACGGGCAGGGAGCCGGCTACACCTTC	CASSLLNGQGAGYTF
.	TRBJ2-4	TRBV7-9	.	14	TGTGCCAGCAGCTCCTCAGCTTGGGAGGACATTCAGTACTTC	CASSSSAWEDIQYF
.	TRBJ1-1	TRBV6-5	.	14	TGTGCCAGCAGTTACGCAGACAGCAACACTGAAGCTTTCTTT	CASSYADSNTEAFF
few	TRBJ2-1	TRBV7-9	.	12	TGTGCCAGCAGCCCCCAGTTACATGAGCAGTTCTTC	CASSPQLHEQFF
.	TRBJ2-2	TRBV13	.	15	TGTGCCAGCAGCTTAGGTCGGGAGTACACCGGGGAGCTGTTTTTT	CASSLGREYTGELFF
.	TRBJ2-7	TRBV12-3/TRBV12-4	.	13	TGTGCCAGCAGTTTCGGGCCAAGGGACGAGCAGTACTTC	CASSFGPRDEQYF
many	TRBJ2-3	TRBV29-1	.	14	TGCAGCGCCCTTAGGGGGGATAGCACAGATACGCAGTATTTT	CSALRGDSTDTQYF
few	TRBJ2-1	TRBV27	TRBD2	15	TGTGCCAGCAGTTTATTAGCGGGAGATTTCTTAGGTCGGTTCTTC	CASSLLAGDFLGRFF
.	TRBJ1-1	TRBV28	.	14	TGTGCCAGCAGTTTGGTAGGGGGTCAAACTGAAGCTTTCTTT	CASSLVGGQTEAFF
few	TRBJ2-7	TRBV6-1	TRBD1	17	TGTGCCAGCAGTGAATCCAGGAACAGGGGAGTGACGGGGGAGCAGTACTTC	CASSESRNRGVTGEQYF